The next 5 T cell receptor beta chains were all read from a single sample in a study of blood T cell repertoires in COVID-19. Profiling relied on immunoSEQ multiplex PCR, and the TCRdb table lists in-frame clones only, not all of them. Among about 120,000 clones listed, around 80% were seen once. Sequenced: peripheral blood. Every receptor here comes from a man between 65 and 80 years old with acute or convalescent COVID-19.

J is TRBJ2-7 and V is TRBV3-1 (or the pseudogene TRBV3-2); D unclear. Per the germline V gene, CDR1 is LGHDT and CDR2 is YNNKEL (reference sequence). This CDR3 contains 11 residues. V shed 3 bases and J shed 6 bases, with 6 bases lying between them. The CDR3 protein is CASSHLGEQYF. CDR3 in DNA: TGTGCCAGCAGCCACCTAGGCGAGCAGTACTTC.

By sample share, this clone is medium-sized. The chain links TRBV18 to TRBJ1-1; 9 nucleotides agree with TRBD1. This CDR3 has 14 amino acids. Germline assignment: CDR1 KGHSH and CDR2 LQKENI. J was trimmed by 5 bases and V by 5 bases; bases with no gene match: 6. DNA of the CDR3: TGTGCCAGCTCAAAGGACAGGGGAGCGACTGAAGCTTTCTTT. As protein: CASSKDRGATEAFF.

The chain recombines TRBV19 with TRBJ1-1; no clear D gene. Per the germline V gene, CDR1 is LNHDA and CDR2 is SQIVND (reference sequence). Trimming left V 6 bases short and J 4 bases short, with 9 bases between. The length of the CDR3 is 12 residues. Written as DNA, the CDR3 is TGTGCCAGTAGGAGGGAAACCACTGAAGCTTTCTTT. Encoded protein: CASRRETTEAFF.

This chain connects TRBV4-1 to TRBJ2-2, with 9 bases matching TRBD1. The CDR3 totals 15 residues. CDR1 and CDR2 (germline): MGHRA, YSYEKL. J was trimmed by 6 bases and V by 1 base; bases with no gene match: 3. Here the CDR3 reads CASSQAGTGPGELFF. In DNA form, the CDR3 reads TGCGCCAGCAGCCAAGCCGGGACAGGGCCCGGGGAGCTGTTTTTT.

The CDR3 spells CASRHTGSSYEQYF. The CDR3 bases are TGTGCCAGCAGGCATACAGGTAGCTCCTACGAGCAGTACTTC. V usage is TRBV28 and J usage is TRBJ2-7; tentative D call: TRBD1 (5 bases). The ends were cut back, 6 bases at V and 0 bases at J, with 12 bases in the middle. The CDR3 covers 14 residues. Germline loops: CDR1 MDHEN, CDR2 SYDVKM.